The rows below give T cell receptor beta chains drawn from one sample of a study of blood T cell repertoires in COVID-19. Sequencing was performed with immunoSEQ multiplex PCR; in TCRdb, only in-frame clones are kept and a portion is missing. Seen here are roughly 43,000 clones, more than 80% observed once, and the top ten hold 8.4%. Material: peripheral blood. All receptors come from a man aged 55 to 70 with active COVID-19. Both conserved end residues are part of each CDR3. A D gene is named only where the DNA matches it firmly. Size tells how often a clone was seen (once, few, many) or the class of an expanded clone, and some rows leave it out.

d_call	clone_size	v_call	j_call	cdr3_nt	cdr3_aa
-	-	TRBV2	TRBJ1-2	TGTGCCAGCGCCGCGGACAGAAGTTTCTATGGCTACACCTTC	CASAADRSFYGYTF
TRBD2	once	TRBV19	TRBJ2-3	TGTGCCAGTACCCTTCGTCCGGGACTAGCGGGTAGCACAGATACGCAGTATTTT	CASTLRPGLAGSTDTQYF
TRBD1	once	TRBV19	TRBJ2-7	TGTGCCAGTACCCCGGACAGGAGTCACGTAGAGCAGTACTTC	CASTPDRSHVEQYF
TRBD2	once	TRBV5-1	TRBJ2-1	TGCGCCAGCAGCTTGGTAGGAGCGGGGGCCTACAATGAGCAGTTCTTC	CASSLVGAGAYNEQFF
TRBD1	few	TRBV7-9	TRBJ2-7	TGTGCCAGCAGTTGGGGACAGGGGATGGGTAACGAGCAGTACTTC	CASSWGQGMGNEQYF
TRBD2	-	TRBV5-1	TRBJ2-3	TGCGCCAGCAGCTTGTCGACTAGCGGGTCCCGGACAGATACGCAGTATTTT	CASSLSTSGSRTDTQYF
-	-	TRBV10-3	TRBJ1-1	TGTGCCATCAGTGGAGGGAACACTGAAGCTTTCTTT	CAISGGNTEAFF
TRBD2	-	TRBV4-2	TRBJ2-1	TGTGCCAGCAGCCAAGAGGCCTCCGGGACTAGCGGGAGAAATGAGCAGTTCTTC	CASSQEASGTSGRNEQFF
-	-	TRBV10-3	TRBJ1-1	TGTGCCATCAGACTACAGGGGAACACTGAAGCTTTCTTT	CAIRLQGNTEAFF
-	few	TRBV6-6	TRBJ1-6	TGTGCCAGCAGTTACGCGGAAAATAATTCACCCCTCCACTTT	CASSYAENNSPLHF
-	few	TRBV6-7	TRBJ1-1	TGTGCCAGCAGTTACGGGGGAGGGGACACTGAAGCTTTCTTT	CASSYGGGDTEAFF
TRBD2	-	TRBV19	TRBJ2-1	TGTGCCAGTAGTACCTGGGGACTAGCGGGAGGGCCAGGGGGTTCCAACTCCTACAATGAGCAGTTCTTC	CASSTWGLAGGPGGSNSYNEQFF